A selection of T cell receptor beta chains follows, all from one sample in a study of blood T cells in healthy people across ages. TCRdb analysed the 5' RACE reads with MiXCR anew, one entry per CDR3 protein. The table includes roughly 550,000 distinct CDR3 sequences, approximately 25% detected once. The data also belong to a second study, concerning T cells of mothers and their children.

Input material: blood. The receptors here all came from a boy between 10 and 17 years old in good health. CDR3s include the opening cysteine and the closing phenylalanine or tryptophan. The D gene is left open where the match is weak. Clone size is not always given. Where it is, it says once, few, many or a class for expanded clones.

cdr3_aa: CASSLVRGVSYEQYF; v_call: TRBV7-9; d_call: -; clone_size: few; j_call: TRBJ2-7
cdr3_aa: CATSDPSNGGNEQFF; v_call: TRBV24-1; d_call: -; clone_size: few; j_call: TRBJ2-1
cdr3_aa: CSVEGGPADTEAFF; v_call: TRBV29-1; d_call: -; clone_size: -; j_call: TRBJ1-1
cdr3_aa: CASSSTNAGTQYF; v_call: TRBV7-3; d_call: -; clone_size: few; j_call: TRBJ2-5
cdr3_aa: CAGVLDLAGYNEQFF; v_call: TRBV30; d_call: TRBD2; clone_size: few; j_call: -
cdr3_aa: CSADGATDSKNIQYF; v_call: TRBV20-1; d_call: -; clone_size: few; j_call: TRBJ2-4
cdr3_aa: CAIMRLAGGTTGANVLTF; v_call: TRBV10-3; d_call: TRBD2; clone_size: few; j_call: TRBJ2-6
cdr3_aa: CSVSLAGRVEKLFF; v_call: TRBV29-1; d_call: -; clone_size: -; j_call: TRBJ1-4
cdr3_aa: CASSRPTNAVDTQYF; v_call: TRBV6-6; d_call: -; clone_size: few; j_call: TRBJ2-3
cdr3_aa: CASSQGDYGRPYEQYF; v_call: TRBV14; d_call: -; clone_size: few; j_call: TRBJ2-7
cdr3_aa: CASSLSISRPSEGYTF; v_call: TRBV7-9; d_call: -; clone_size: few; j_call: TRBJ1-2
cdr3_aa: CASSQASSNEQFF; v_call: TRBV14; d_call: -; clone_size: -; j_call: -
cdr3_aa: CSANVEGRADTQYF; v_call: TRBV20-1; d_call: -; clone_size: once; j_call: TRBJ2-3
cdr3_aa: CASSLTLVGRRANEQFF; v_call: TRBV28; d_call: -; clone_size: few; j_call: TRBJ2-1
cdr3_aa: CASSQEPGLVYVQYF; v_call: TRBV4-1; d_call: TRBD2; clone_size: few; j_call: TRBJ2-7
cdr3_aa: CAISDLTGNYGYTF; v_call: TRBV10-3; d_call: TRBD1; clone_size: once; j_call: TRBJ1-2
cdr3_aa: CASSSTPYRDRGFEQPQHF; v_call: TRBV7-2; d_call: TRBD1; clone_size: -; j_call: TRBJ1-5
cdr3_aa: CASSRQGSNNEKLFF; v_call: TRBV2; d_call: TRBD1; clone_size: -; j_call: TRBJ1-4